This T cell receptor (beta chain) was documented in a study of cytomegalovirus exposure and HLA in healthy donors. Study-wide background: HLA-typed donors were the source of around 85 million unique TCRs held in an early data release. Study-wide results and caveats: The classifier reportedly diagnosed cytomegalovirus status with high specificity and sensitivity.

Though probably carrying unrecorded immune exposures, donors were nominally healthy at sampling. From germline, CDR1 is MNHEY and CDR2 SVGAGI. This CDR3 has 15 amino acids. In regard to this clone: Its antigen is undetermined.

In the PCR, 60 Vbeta and 13 Jbeta primers were used. Repertoires were generated with immunoSEQ multiplex PCR, while TCRdb's copy carries only in-frame clones and drops some. The sample carries about 140,000 clones, 70% to 85% recorded once. The sample was PBMCs. The chain recombines TRBV6-5 with TRBJ2-5, with 10 bases aligning to TRBD1. Matching the DNA end better, TRBJ2-7 makes the J call doubtful. The sequence derives from a man aged 25 to 40 in good health and CMV-seropositive. CDR3 loop: CASSTTGQGNYEQYF. The CDR3 coding sequence is TGTGCCAGCAGTACAACGGGACAGGGGAATTACGAGCAGTACTTC.